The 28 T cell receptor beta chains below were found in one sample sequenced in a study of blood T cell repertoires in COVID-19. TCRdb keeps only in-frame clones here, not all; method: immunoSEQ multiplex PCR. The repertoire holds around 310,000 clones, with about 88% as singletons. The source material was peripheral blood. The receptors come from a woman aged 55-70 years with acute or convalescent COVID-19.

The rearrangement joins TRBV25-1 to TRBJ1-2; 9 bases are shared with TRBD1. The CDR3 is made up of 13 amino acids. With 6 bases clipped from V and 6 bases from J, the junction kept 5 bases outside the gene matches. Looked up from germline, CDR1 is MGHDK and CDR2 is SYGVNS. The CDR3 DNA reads TGTGCCAGCAGCCCGACAGGGGGACATGGCTACACCTTC. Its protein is CASSPTGGHGYTF.

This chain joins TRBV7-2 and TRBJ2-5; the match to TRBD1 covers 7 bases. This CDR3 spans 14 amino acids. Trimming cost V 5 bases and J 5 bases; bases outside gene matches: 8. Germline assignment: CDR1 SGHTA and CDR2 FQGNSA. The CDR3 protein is CASSADRWEETQYF. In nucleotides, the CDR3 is TGTGCCAGCAGCGCGGACAGGTGGGAGGAGACCCAGTACTTC.

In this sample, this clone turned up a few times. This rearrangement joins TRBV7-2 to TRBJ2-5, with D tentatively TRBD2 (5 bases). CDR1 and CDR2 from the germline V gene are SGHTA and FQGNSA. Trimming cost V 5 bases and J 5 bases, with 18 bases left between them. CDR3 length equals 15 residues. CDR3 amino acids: CASSPRHLRVETQYF. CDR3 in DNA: TGTGCCAGCAGCCCCCGACACCTGAGGGTTGAGACCCAGTACTTC.

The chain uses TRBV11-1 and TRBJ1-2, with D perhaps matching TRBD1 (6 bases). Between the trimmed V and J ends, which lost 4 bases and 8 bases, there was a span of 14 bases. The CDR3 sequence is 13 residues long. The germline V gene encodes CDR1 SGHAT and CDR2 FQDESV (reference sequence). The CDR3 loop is CASSSLDSGGYTF. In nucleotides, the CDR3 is TGTGCCAGCAGCTCTCTGGACAGTGGCGGCTACACCTTC.

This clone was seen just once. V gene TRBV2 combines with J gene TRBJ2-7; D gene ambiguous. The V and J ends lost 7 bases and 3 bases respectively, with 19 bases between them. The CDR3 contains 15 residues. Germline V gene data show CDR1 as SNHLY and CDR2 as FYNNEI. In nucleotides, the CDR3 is TGTGCCAGCACTCCGCTAGATGGCAGCCGCTACGAGCAGTACTTC. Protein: CASTPLDGSRYEQYF. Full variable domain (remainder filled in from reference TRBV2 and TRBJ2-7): EPEVTQTPSHQVTQMGQEVILRCVPISNHLYFYWYRQILGQKVEFLVSFYNNEISEKSEIFDDQFSVERPDGSNFTLKIRSTKLEDSAMYFCASTPLDGSRYEQYFGPGTRLTVT.

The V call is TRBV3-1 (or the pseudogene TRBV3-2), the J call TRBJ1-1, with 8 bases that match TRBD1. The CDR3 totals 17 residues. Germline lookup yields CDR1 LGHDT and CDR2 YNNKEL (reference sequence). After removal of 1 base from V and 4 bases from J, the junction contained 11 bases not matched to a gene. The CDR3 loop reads CASSQGGVGQGGTEAFF. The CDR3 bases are TGTGCCAGCAGCCAAGGGGGCGTAGGACAGGGTGGCACTGAAGCTTTCTTT.

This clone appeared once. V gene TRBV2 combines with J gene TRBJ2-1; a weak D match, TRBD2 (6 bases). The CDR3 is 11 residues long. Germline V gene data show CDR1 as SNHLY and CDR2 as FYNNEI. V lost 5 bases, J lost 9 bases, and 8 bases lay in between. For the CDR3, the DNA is TGTGCCAGCAGTCGGGACTCTGAGCAGTTCTTC. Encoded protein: CASSRDSEQFF.

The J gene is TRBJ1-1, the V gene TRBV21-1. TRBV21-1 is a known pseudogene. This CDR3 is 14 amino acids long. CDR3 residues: CASSKGIRNTEAFF. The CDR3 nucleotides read TGTGCCAGCAGCAAAGGTATCCGGAACACTGAAGCTTTCTTT.

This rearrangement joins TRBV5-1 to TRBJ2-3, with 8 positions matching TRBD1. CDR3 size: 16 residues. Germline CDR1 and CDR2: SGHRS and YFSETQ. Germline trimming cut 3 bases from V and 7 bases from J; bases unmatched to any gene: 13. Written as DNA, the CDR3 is TGCGCCAGCAGCTCCCCCGGGACAGGTAGAACTAATACGCAGTATTTT. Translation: CASSSPGTGRTNTQYF.

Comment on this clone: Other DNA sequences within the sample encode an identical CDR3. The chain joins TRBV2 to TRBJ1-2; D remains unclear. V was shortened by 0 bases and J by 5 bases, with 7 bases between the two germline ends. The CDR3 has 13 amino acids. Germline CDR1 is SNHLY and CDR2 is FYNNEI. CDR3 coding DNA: TGTGCCAGCAGTGAAGCGCGAGGGTATGGCTACACCTTC. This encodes CASSEARGYGYTF.

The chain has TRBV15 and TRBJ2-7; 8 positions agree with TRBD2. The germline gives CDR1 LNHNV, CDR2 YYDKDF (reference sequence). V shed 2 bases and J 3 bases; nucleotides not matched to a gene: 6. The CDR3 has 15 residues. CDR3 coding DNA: TGTGCCACCAGCAGACCAAGCGGGGGTTTCTACGAGCAGTACTTC. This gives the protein CATSRPSGGFYEQYF.

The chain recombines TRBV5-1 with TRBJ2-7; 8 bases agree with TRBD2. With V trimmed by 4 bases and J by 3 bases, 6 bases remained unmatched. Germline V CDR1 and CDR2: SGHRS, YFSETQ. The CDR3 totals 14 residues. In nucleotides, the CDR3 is TGCGCCAGCAGCAGTAGCGGGGACTTCTACGAGCAGTACTTC. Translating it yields CASSSSGDFYEQYF.

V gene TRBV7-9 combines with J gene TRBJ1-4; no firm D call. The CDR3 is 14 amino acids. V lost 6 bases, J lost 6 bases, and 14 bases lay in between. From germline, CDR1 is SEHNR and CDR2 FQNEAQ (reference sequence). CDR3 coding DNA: TGTGCCAGCAGTCCTAGAATCCATTATGAAAAACTGTTTTTT. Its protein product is CASSPRIHYEKLFF. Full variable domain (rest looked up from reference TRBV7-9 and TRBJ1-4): DTGVSQNPRHKITKRGQNVTFRCDPISEHNRLYWYRQTLGQGPEFLTYFQNEAQLEKSRLLSDRFSAERPKGSFSTLEIQRTEQGDSAMYLCASSPRIHYEKLFFGSGTQLSVL.

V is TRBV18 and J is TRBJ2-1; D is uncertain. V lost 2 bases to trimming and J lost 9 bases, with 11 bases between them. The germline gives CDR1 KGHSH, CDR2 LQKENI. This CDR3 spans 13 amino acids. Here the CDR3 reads CASSPIKTGEQFF. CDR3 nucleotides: TGTGCCAGCTCACCAATTAAAACGGGTGAGCAGTTCTTC.

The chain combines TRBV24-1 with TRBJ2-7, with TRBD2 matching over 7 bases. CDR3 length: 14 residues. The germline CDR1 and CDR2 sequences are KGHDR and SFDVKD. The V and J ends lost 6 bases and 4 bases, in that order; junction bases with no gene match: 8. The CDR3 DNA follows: TGTGCCACCAGTCGAGGGAGGGCCTCTTACGAGCAGTACTTC. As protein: CATSRGRASYEQYF.

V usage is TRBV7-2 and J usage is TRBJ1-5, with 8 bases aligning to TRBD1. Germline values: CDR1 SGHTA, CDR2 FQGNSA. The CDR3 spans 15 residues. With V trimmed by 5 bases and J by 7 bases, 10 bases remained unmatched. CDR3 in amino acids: CASSPRQGMRQPQHF. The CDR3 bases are TGTGCCAGCAGCCCCCGACAGGGGATGAGGCAGCCCCAGCATTTT.

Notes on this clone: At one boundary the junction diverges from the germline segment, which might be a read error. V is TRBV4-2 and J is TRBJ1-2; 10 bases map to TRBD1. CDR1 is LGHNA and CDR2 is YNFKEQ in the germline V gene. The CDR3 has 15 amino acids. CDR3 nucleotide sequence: TGTGCCAGCAGAAGTGTGGGGACAGGGGACTACGGCTACACCTTC. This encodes CASRSVGTGDYGYTF.

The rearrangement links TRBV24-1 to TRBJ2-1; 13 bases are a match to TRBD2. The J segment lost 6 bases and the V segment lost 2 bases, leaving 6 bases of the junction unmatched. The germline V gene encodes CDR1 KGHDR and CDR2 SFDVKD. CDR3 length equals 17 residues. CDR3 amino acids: CATSDWTSGSGSNEQFF. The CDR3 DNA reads TGTGCCACCAGTGATTGGACTAGCGGGAGCGGGTCCAATGAGCAGTTCTTC.

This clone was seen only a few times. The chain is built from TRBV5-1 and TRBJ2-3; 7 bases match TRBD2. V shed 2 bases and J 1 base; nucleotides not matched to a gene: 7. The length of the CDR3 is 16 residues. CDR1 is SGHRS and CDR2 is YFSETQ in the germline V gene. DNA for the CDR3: TGCGCCAGCAGCTTTTCCGGGACTAAGGGCACAGATACGCAGTATTTT. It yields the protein CASSFSGTKGTDTQYF.

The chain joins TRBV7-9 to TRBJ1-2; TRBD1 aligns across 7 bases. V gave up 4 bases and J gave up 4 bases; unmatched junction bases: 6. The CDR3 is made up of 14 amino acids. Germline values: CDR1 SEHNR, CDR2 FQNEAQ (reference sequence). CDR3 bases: TGTGCCAGCAGCTCGTCGGACAGGAGCTATGGCTACACCTTC. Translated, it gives CASSSSDRSYGYTF.

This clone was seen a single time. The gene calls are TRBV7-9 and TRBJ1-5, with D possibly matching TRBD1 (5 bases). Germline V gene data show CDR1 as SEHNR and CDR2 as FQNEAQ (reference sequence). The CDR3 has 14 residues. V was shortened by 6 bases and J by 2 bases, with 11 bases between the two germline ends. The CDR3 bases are TGTGCCAGCAGTCCCGGGGGGGGCAATCAGCCCCAGCATTTT. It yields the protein CASSPGGGNQPQHF.

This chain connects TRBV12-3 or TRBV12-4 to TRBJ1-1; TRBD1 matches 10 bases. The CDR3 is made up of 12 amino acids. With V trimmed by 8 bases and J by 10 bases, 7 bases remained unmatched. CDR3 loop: CASDGTGVPAFF. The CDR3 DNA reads TGTGCCAGCGACGGGACAGGGGTACCAGCTTTCTTT.

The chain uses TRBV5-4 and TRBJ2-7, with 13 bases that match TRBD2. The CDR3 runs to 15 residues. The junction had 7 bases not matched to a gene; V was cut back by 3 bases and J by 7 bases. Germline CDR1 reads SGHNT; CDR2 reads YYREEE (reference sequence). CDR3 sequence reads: CASSSGLAGHEEQYF. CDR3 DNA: TGTGCCAGCAGCTCGGGACTAGCGGGGCATGAGGAGCAGTACTTC.

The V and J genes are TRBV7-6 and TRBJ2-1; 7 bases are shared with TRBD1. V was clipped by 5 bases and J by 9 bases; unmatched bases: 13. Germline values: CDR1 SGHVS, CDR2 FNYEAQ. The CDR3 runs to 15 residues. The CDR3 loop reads CASSLGTDSSGEQFF. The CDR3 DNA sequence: TGTGCCAGCAGCCTGGGGACAGACTCAAGCGGTGAGCAGTTCTTC.

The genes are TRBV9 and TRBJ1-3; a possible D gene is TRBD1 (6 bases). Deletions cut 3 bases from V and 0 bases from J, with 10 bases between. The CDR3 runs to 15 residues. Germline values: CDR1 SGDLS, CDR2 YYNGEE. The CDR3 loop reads CASSARQASGNTIYF. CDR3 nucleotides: TGTGCCAGCAGCGCCCGACAGGCCTCTGGAAACACCATATATTTT.

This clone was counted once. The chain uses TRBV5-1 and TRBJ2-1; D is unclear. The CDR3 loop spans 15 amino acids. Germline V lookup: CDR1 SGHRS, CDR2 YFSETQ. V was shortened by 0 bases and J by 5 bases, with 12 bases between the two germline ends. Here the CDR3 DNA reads TGCGCCAGCAGCTTGGCACTCATAGCCAACAATGAGCAGTTCTTC. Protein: CASSLALIANNEQFF.

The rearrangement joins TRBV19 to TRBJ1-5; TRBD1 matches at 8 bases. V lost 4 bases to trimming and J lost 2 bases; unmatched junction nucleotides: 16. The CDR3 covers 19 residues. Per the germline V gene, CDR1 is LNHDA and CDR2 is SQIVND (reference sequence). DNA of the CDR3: TGTGCCAGTAGTACCCCCAGGGGGCGGGGGGGGTATGGCAATCAGCCCCAGCATTTT. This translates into CASSTPRGRGGYGNQPQHF.

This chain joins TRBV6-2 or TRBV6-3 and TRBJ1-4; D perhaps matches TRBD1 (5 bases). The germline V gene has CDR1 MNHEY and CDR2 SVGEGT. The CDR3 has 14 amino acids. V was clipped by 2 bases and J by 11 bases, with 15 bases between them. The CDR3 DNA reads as TGTGCCAGCAGTTACAGAGACAGCCAGCCGAAACTGTTTTTT. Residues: CASSYRDSQPKLFF.